The 14 T cell receptor beta chains below all came from one sample that was sequenced in a study of T-cell reconstitution after alpha-beta-depleted transplantation in children (dated by TCRdb to 2016 to 2017). The library was built by means of PCR. The data were produced on an Illumina HiSeq 2500. To normalize quantification of the TCRbeta repertoire, the TCR libraries were built with molecular barcoding that relied on unique molecular identifiers. TCRdb reanalyzed the raw reads on its own, using fastp at Q25 for trimming and MiXCR for clone calling, and kept in-frame beta chains. Entries that share a CDR3 protein sequence are merged under the most common genes and DNA. This sample comprises 190,000 or so distinct CDR3 sequences, 14% to 15% of them detected only once. Of the sample, about 13% falls within the top ten clones. Here the sequenced sample was PBMCs from the stem cell graft donor, taken from the stem cell graft. The receptors come from a human donor who donated a stem cell graft to a child with acute lymphoblastic leukemia.

This clonotype was counted at least ten times. The chain has TRBV6-5 and TRBJ2-1, with TRBD2 matching 7 bases. V shed 8 bases, J shed 6 bases, and the junction held 13 bases outside the gene matches. Germline loops: CDR1 MNHEY, CDR2 SVGAGI. The CDR3 covers 15 residues. CDR3 in amino acids: CASSVGLTLLNEQFF. For the CDR3, the DNA is TGTGCCAGCTCTGTGGGACTAACCCTGCTCAATGAGCAGTTCTTC.

The V and J genes are TRBV5-6 and TRBJ2-3; TRBD2 aligns across 8 bases. The CDR3 consists of 16 residues. Germline CDR1 and CDR2: SGHDT and YYEEEE. J lost 5 bases, V lost 9 bases, and 17 bases had no gene match. In DNA, the CDR3 is TGTGCCATCGGCCTCGGACTAGCCATGTCTGTAGATACGCAGTATTTT. Protein sequence: CAIGLGLAMSVDTQYF.

J is TRBJ2-7 and V is TRBV20-1, with D maybe TRBD2 (6 bases). Germline CDR1 DFQATT, CDR2 SNEGSKA (reference sequence). The CDR3 sequence is 15 residues long. V was pared by 0 bases and J by 7 bases, with 19 bases between. The CDR3: CSARDQFGGTGEQYF. Written as DNA, the CDR3 is TGCAGTGCTAGAGACCAGTTTGGAGGGACGGGGGAGCAGTACTTC.

This clonotype was counted many times. The rearrangement uses TRBV10-3 and TRBJ1-1; D not resolved. The CDR3 totals 14 residues. Germline V gene sequence: CDR1 ENHRY, CDR2 SYGVKD. The germline V and J ends were trimmed by 4 bases and 10 bases, with 19 bases remaining between them. The CDR3 sequence: CAISGSTNGRAAFF. CDR3 coding DNA: TGTGCCATCAGTGGGTCAACAAACGGGCGTGCAGCTTTCTTT.

This clonotype was recorded a few times. This chain uses TRBV20-1 with TRBJ2-7; 12 bases are shared with TRBD2. J lost 3 bases, V lost 6 bases, and 9 bases had no gene match. The CDR3 extends over 15 amino acids. The germline V gene has CDR1 DFQATT and CDR2 SNEGSKA (reference sequence). CDR3 loop: CSAERQLAGGYEQYF. CDR3 nucleotides: TGCAGTGCAGAGAGGCAACTAGCGGGAGGCTACGAGCAGTACTTC.

This clonotype was seen ten or more times. The chain joins TRBV19 to TRBJ1-1, with unresolved D. The CDR3 consists of 13 residues. Germline CDR1 is LNHDA and CDR2 is SQIVND (reference sequence). Trimming left V 8 bases short and J 1 base short, with 11 bases between. CDR3 amino acids: CASGNTANTEAFF. The CDR3 coding sequence is TGTGCCAGTGGAAACACAGCGAACACTGAAGCTTTCTTT.

The chain has TRBV20-1 and TRBJ2-1; 16 bases match TRBD2. This CDR3 comprises 20 residues. CDR1 and CDR2 from the germline V gene are DFQATT and SNEGSKA (reference sequence). V lost 0 bases and J lost 1; bases outside the gene matches: 9. The CDR3 sequence: CSARDLGTSGRAVSYNEQFF. The DNA of the CDR3 is TGCAGTGCTAGAGACCTCGGGACTAGCGGGAGGGCAGTGTCCTACAATGAGCAGTTCTTC.

The table lists this clonotype with many counts. This chain links TRBV3-1 with TRBJ2-1; weak D call: TRBD2 (5 bases). This CDR3 has 12 residues. V gave up 4 bases and J gave up 9 bases, with 10 bases separating them. Per germline, CDR1 LGHDT and CDR2 YNNKEL (reference sequence). Here the CDR3 DNA reads TGTGCCAGCAGCCCACCTAGCTCTGAGCAGTTCTTC. Translating gives CASSPPSSEQFF.

This clonotype was detected many times. The chain recombines TRBV5-1 with TRBJ2-5; TRBD1 might be the D (6 bases). This CDR3 has 15 amino acids. Trimming removed 4 bases at V and 1 base at J, with 14 bases between. Germline CDR1 reads SGHRS; CDR2 reads YFSETQ. In DNA form, the CDR3 reads TGCGCCAGCAGCCAGGGGTGGGAGCCCCAAGAGACCCAGTACTTC. Amino acid sequence: CASSQGWEPQETQYF.

This clonotype came up many times. This rearrangement joins TRBV12-3 or TRBV12-4 to TRBJ2-2, with D possibly TRBD1 on 6 matching bases. The CDR3 contains 15 residues. V was cut by 7 bases and J by 5 bases, with 17 bases left in between. CDR3 residues: CASTQGGSGTGELFF. CDR3 sequence (DNA): TGTGCCAGCACTCAAGGGGGTTCAGGAACCGGGGAGCTGTTTTTT.

This clonotype was observed at least ten times. This chain connects TRBV11-1 to TRBJ2-7; D may be TRBD1 (5 bases). Germline CDR1 SGHAT, CDR2 FQDESV (reference sequence). V was cut by 5 bases and J by 7 bases, with 9 bases left in between. The CDR3 runs to 11 residues. The CDR3 DNA is TGTGCCAGCAGCCTCCACAGGGAGCAGTACTTC. Its protein product is CASSLHREQYF.

As to this clonotype: With a much larger clone just one base away, this may be a read error. The V and J genes are TRBV5-1 and TRBJ2-1, with D perhaps matching TRBD1 (6 bases). Germline V lookup: CDR1 SGHRS, CDR2 YFSETQ. This CDR3 has 15 residues. The CDR3 protein is CASSLSGGSYNEHFF. The CDR3 nucleotides are TGCGCCAGCAGCTTGAGTGGGGGCTCCTACAATGAGCACTTCTTC.

This clonotype was picked up many times. CDR3 protein: CASSLWGTDTQYF. DNA of the CDR3: TGTGCCAGCAGTTTATGGGGAACAGATACGCAGTATTTT. The chain is built from TRBV12-3 or TRBV12-4 and TRBJ2-3; D remains ambiguous. Trimming stripped 2 bases from V and 3 bases from J, with 6 bases between. The CDR3 is made up of 13 amino acids.

This clonotype has a count of ten or more. V gene TRBV5-1 combines with J gene TRBJ1-2; D remains unclear. The CDR3 contains 14 residues. Trimming stripped 0 bases from V and 8 bases from J, with 14 bases between. Germline V gene data show CDR1 as SGHRS and CDR2 as YFSETQ. CDR3 bases: TGCGCCAGCAGCTTGGCCGTGGAGGGTTGGGGCTACACCTTC. This translates into CASSLAVEGWGYTF.